This TCR beta chain was documented in a study of cytomegalovirus exposure and HLA in healthy donors. For the study at large: Unique TCR beta sequences numbering over 100 million came from 190 million or so T cells in an earlier analysis. Findings of the study overall: TCR beta V- and J-gene trimming was later associated with a missense DCLRE1C variant.

Primers: 60 Vbeta forward and 13 Jbeta reverse. Profiled with immunoSEQ multiplex PCR; TCRdb holds only in-frame clones, not every one. The sample records about 150,000 clones, about 82% being singletons. Germline V gene lookup returns CDR1 MNHEY and CDR2 SVGAGI. V gave up 0 bases and J gave up 7 bases, with 7 bases separating them. The CDR3 runs 13 residues. Concerning this clone itself: Its antigen is not identified.

The specimen sequenced was PBMCs. This TCR was sampled from a man aged 25-45 years in good health. The rearrangement links TRBV6-5 to TRBJ1-5; possibly TRBD1 for D (6 bases). CDR3 DNA: TGTGCCAGCAGTTACTCGGGGGCCCAGCCCCAGCATTTT. This gives the protein CASSYSGAQPQHF.